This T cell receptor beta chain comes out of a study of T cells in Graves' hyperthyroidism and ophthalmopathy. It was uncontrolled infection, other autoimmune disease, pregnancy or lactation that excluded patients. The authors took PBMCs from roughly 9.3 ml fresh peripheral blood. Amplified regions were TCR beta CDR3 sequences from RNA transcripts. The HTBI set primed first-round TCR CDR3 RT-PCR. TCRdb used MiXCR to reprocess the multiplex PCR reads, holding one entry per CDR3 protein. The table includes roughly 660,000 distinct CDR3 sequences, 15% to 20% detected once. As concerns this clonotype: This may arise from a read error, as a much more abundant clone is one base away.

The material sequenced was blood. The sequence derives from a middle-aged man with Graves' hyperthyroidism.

CDR3 sequence: CAWSWDTEAFF. In DNA, the CDR3 is TGTGCCTGGAGTTGGGACACTGAAGCTTTCTTT. The chain carries TRBV30 and TRBJ1-1, with D uncertain. Germline V gene data show CDR1 as GTSNPN and CDR2 as SVGIG (reference sequence). The ends were cut back, 2 bases at V and 3 bases at J, with 4 bases in the middle. The CDR3 length is 11 residues.